This T cell receptor beta chain derives from a study of OX40 agonist ivuxolimab in advanced cancers. Study information: Six ivuxolimab dose levels, 0.01 to 10 mg/kg, were given intravenously every 2 weeks.

Using immunoSEQ multiplex PCR, the repertoire was profiled, and TCRdb retains in-frame clones only, with some absent. The table lists about 24,000 clones, less than 90% of them singletons. The CDR3 totals 15 residues. V was pared by 5 bases and J by 9 bases, with 19 bases between. The germline V gene encodes CDR1 LNHDA and CDR2 SQIVND (reference sequence). The V call is TRBV19, the J call TRBJ1-4; possible D gene TRBD1, 5 bases. The sample was CD4+ or CD8+ T cells sorted from blood, taken in a trial of the OX40 agonist ivuxolimab. The TCR originated in an adult with an advanced solid tumor such as melanoma, head and neck, liver or kidney cancer. DNA for the CDR3: TGTGCCAGTAGTGCTCAGGGTGTGGCTTCGAAAAAACTGTTTTTT. It yields the protein CASSAQGVASKKLFF.